The 26 T cell receptor beta chains below all came from one sample that was sequenced in a study of T cell responses to AZD1222 COVID-19 vaccine. The repertoire was sequenced with immunoSEQ multiplex PCR; TCRdb's copy has only in-frame clones and lacks some. The sample lists about 110,000 clones; roughly 86% were seen once. Sequencing was performed on peripheral blood, taken 28 days after the second AZD1222 dose. The source of these receptors is an adult who received the AZD1222 COVID-19 vaccine.

The chain links TRBV30 to TRBJ1-2; D not resolved. The CDR3 loop spans 11 amino acids. The V and J ends lost 2 bases and 5 bases respectively, with 6 bases between them. CDR1 and CDR2 from the germline V gene are GTSNPN and SVGIG (reference sequence). CDR3 sequence reads: CAWSWRYGYTF. The CDR3 DNA is TGTGCCTGGAGTTGGAGATATGGCTACACCTTC.

This sequence joins TRBV7-2 and TRBJ2-3, with D unclear. This CDR3 spans 12 amino acids. V was trimmed by 5 bases and J by 7 bases, leaving 10 bases between them. Germline CDR1 is SGHTA and CDR2 is FQGNSA. The CDR3 loop reads CASSDGPNTQYF. DNA for the CDR3: TGTGCCAGCAGCGACGGCCCGAATACGCAGTATTTT.

J is TRBJ1-1 and V is TRBV7-9; D is unresolved. The ends were cut back, 3 bases at V and 5 bases at J, with 10 bases in the middle. Germline-derived CDR1 and CDR2 are SEHNR and FQNEAQ (reference sequence). The CDR3 totals 13 residues. The CDR3 reads CASSFPGSTEAFF. The DNA for the CDR3 is TGTGCCAGCAGCTTCCCAGGTTCGACTGAAGCTTTCTTT. Together with reference TRBV7-9 and TRBJ1-1, the CDR3 gives the full variable domain: DTGVSQNPRHKITKRGQNVTFRCDPISEHNRLYWYRQTLGQGPEFLTYFQNEAQLEKSRLLSDRFSAERPKGSFSTLEIQRTEQGDSAMYLCASSFPGSTEAFFGQGTRLTVV.

The chain recombines TRBV9 with TRBJ2-1; TRBD2 matches at 14 bases. Germline values: CDR1 SGDLS, CDR2 YYNGEE. V lost 2 bases to trimming and J lost 9 bases; unmatched junction nucleotides: 13. The CDR3 sequence is 18 residues long. The CDR3 region has the DNA TGTGCCAGCAGCGTCCTATCTCCGGGACTAGCGGGAGAGGTTGAGCAGTTCTTC. Translating it yields CASSVLSPGLAGEVEQFF.

The V call is TRBV4-3, the J call TRBJ2-5; D ambiguous. Per germline, CDR1 LGHNA and CDR2 YSLEER. The CDR3 is made up of 13 amino acids. Between the trimmed V and J ends, which lost 1 base and 3 bases, there was a span of 6 bases. As DNA, the CDR3 is TGCGCCAGCAGCCAAGGATTTAAAGAGACCCAGTACTTC. It yields the protein CASSQGFKETQYF.

The chain combines TRBV13 with TRBJ2-3; TRBD1 aligns across 9 bases. This CDR3 region has 14 residues. Losses at the gene ends were 5 bases for V and 4 bases for J; bases not matched to a gene: 4. Germline CDR1 and CDR2: PRHDT and FYEKMQ (reference sequence). CDR3 in amino acids: CASSPRDRADTQYF. CDR3 sequence (DNA): TGTGCCAGCAGCCCGCGGGACAGGGCAGATACGCAGTATTTT.

The chain combines TRBV4-3 with TRBJ2-5; 8 bases are shared with TRBD2. The CDR3 contains 14 residues. Trimming at V came to 1 base and at J to 7 bases, leaving 5 bases not matched to a gene. CDR1 is LGHNA, CDR2 YSLEER, per germline. CDR3 bases: TGCGCCAGCAGCCAAGGTGGTGCGGGGGGGACCCAGTACTTC. Translation gives CASSQGGAGGTQYF.

This chain uses TRBV6-5 with TRBJ2-2; 8 bases are a match to TRBD1. Trimming took 2 bases from V and 6 from J; bases not matched to a gene: 5. Germline V CDR1 and CDR2: MNHEY, SVGAGI. The CDR3 runs 15 residues. CDR3 in DNA: TGTGCCAGCAGTTACCCCGGGACAGGCGCCGGGGAGCTGTTTTTT. Protein product: CASSYPGTGAGELFF.

The chain is built from TRBV7-9 and TRBJ2-4; TRBD1 might be the D (5 bases). Trimming took off 0 bases at V and 3 bases at J, with 12 bases between the two ends. This CDR3 spans 16 amino acids. CDR1 and CDR2 from the germline V gene are SEHNR and FQNEAQ (reference sequence). The CDR3: CASSLAGPRVKNIQYF. For the CDR3, the DNA is TGTGCCAGCAGCTTAGCGGGGCCTCGGGTCAAAAACATTCAGTACTTC. The full variable domain, rest sourced from reference TRBV7-9 and TRBJ2-4, is DTGVSQNPRHKITKRGQNVTFRCDPISEHNRLYWYRQTLGQGPEFLTYFQNEAQLEKSRLLSDRFSAERPKGSFSTLEIQRTEQGDSAMYLCASSLAGPRVKNIQYFGAGTRLSVL.

As DNA, the CDR3 is TGTGCCAGCAGCCCCCTGGGGTCACCCAGGGAGTACTTC. It yields the protein CASSPLGSPREYF. The chain combines TRBV7-2 with TRBJ2-7; a possible D gene is TRBD1 (5 bases). Germline assignment: CDR1 SGHTA and CDR2 FQGNSA. V gave up 5 bases and J gave up 11 bases, with 19 bases separating them. The CDR3 contains 13 residues.

This chain joins TRBV4-2 and TRBJ1-1; no reliable D call. The CDR3 totals 14 residues. In germline, CDR1 is LGHNA, CDR2 YNFKEQ. The V gene lost 0 bases and the J gene lost 7 bases, with 12 bases spanning the gap. The CDR3 region has the DNA TGTGCCAGCAGCCAAGAGGAGGAAGCTCATGAAGCTTTCTTT. This codes for CASSQEEEAHEAFF.

This clone turned up a few times. The CDR3 does not close with the conserved phenylalanine or tryptophan, likely indicating a read error. The limits of the CDR3 on the DNA are not certain, so only TCRdb's listed CDR3 is given. This chain joins TRBV6-1 and TRBJ2-7; the D call TRBD1 from the table was never checked on the DNA. Germline assignment: CDR1 MNHNS and CDR2 SASEGT. The CDR3 contains 12 residues when both ends are counted. The CDR3 protein is CASSEANRDRGL.

This chain uses TRBV20-1 with TRBJ2-1, with 10 bases fitting TRBD2. With 3 bases clipped from V and 8 bases from J, the junction kept 10 bases outside the gene matches. There are 15 residues in the CDR3. Germline V lookup: CDR1 DFQATT, CDR2 SNEGSKA (reference sequence). The CDR3 loop is CSASSASGSAHEQFF. The CDR3 region has the DNA TGCAGTGCTAGTTCTGCTAGCGGGAGTGCCCATGAGCAGTTCTTC.

J is TRBJ1-2 and V is TRBV5-5; TRBD1 is a possible D gene (5 bases). Trimming shortened V by 2 bases and J by 6 bases, and 20 bases separated the two germline ends. There are 16 residues in the CDR3. Germline CDR1 SGHKS, CDR2 YYEKEE (reference sequence). CDR3: CASSLFWGGVPNGYTF. DNA for the CDR3: TGTGCCAGCAGCTTATTCTGGGGAGGGGTTCCTAATGGCTACACCTTC.

The genes are TRBV19 and TRBJ2-7; possibly TRBD1 for D (5 bases). In germline, CDR1 is LNHDA, CDR2 SQIVND (reference sequence). The CDR3 is 14 residues long. V was cut by 1 base and J by 3 bases, with 10 bases left in between. CDR3 in amino acids: CASSIARGDYEQYF. CDR3 in DNA: TGTGCCAGTAGTATAGCTAGGGGTGACTACGAGCAGTACTTC. The whole variable domain, remainder taken from reference TRBV19 and TRBJ2-7, is DGGITQSPKYLFRKEGQNVTLSCEQNLNHDAMYWYRQDPGQGLRLIYYSQIVNDFQKGDIAEGYSVSREKKESFPLTVTSAQKNPTAFYLCASSIARGDYEQYFGPGTRLTVT.

The chain recombines TRBV27 with TRBJ1-5; TRBD1 aligns across 7 bases. CDR1 is MNHEY, CDR2 SMNVEV, per germline (reference sequence). The CDR3 totals 18 residues. V was pared by 3 bases and J by 4 bases, with 15 bases of the junction left unmatched. CDR3 bases: TGTGCCAGCAGTTTCCCCCCGACCCGGCAGGGGGGAAATCAGCCCCAGCATTTT. Protein sequence: CASSFPPTRQGGNQPQHF.

The CDR3, as DNA: TGTGCCAGCAGTTACACAGGGGGTGGGAAGACTGAAGCTTTCTTT. It encodes CASSYTGGGKTEAFF. V is TRBV6-5 and J is TRBJ1-1, with 8 bases aligning to TRBD1. Per germline, CDR1 MNHEY and CDR2 SVGAGI. Trimming removed 2 bases from V and 5 bases from J; junction bases left unmatched: 7. The CDR3 contains 15 residues.

The chain employs TRBV3-1 (or the pseudogene TRBV3-2) and TRBJ2-3, with 9 bases matching TRBD2. The CDR3 totals 16 residues. Germline V CDR1 and CDR2: LGHDT, YNNKEL (reference sequence). Unmatched junction bases numbered 5, after V lost 0 bases and J lost 4 bases. The CDR3 spells CASSQELAGKADTQYF. The CDR3 bases are TGTGCCAGCAGCCAAGAACTAGCGGGTAAGGCAGATACGCAGTATTTT.

This clone was counted between two and nine times. This chain links TRBV30 with TRBJ1-1; TRBD1 might be the D (5 bases). V was trimmed by 7 bases and J by 5 bases, leaving 14 bases between them. Germline CDR1 GTSNPN, CDR2 SVGIG (reference sequence). CDR3 length equals 12 residues. The CDR3 nucleotides are TGTGCCTACCACAGGAGGGGAACTGAAGCTTTCTTT. Encoded protein: CAYHRRGTEAFF.

The chain carries TRBV6-2 or TRBV6-3 and TRBJ2-3; D is uncertain. In germline, CDR1 is MNHEY, CDR2 SVGEGT. The CDR3 totals 12 residues. V was cut by 0 bases and J by 7 bases, with 5 bases left in between. The CDR3 DNA is TGTGCCAGCAGTTACTCGACCTATACGCAGTATTTT. Translated: CASSYSTYTQYF.

The chain recombines TRBV7-2 with TRBJ1-2; D is perhaps TRBD1 (5 bases). CDR1 SGHTA and CDR2 FQGNSA come from the germline V gene. The CDR3 runs 13 residues. Trimming removed 4 bases at V and 8 bases at J, with 14 bases between. The CDR3 protein is CASSSHQGLGYTF. CDR3 DNA: TGTGCCAGCAGCTCCCATCAGGGATTAGGCTACACCTTC.

The chain employs TRBV18 and TRBJ1-3, with 7 bases matching TRBD1. CDR3 size: 15 residues. V trimming: 2 bases; J trimming: 0 bases; junction bases outside the gene matches: 1. Germline V gene sequence: CDR1 KGHSH, CDR2 LQKENI. CDR3 sequence reads: CASSPGTVSGNTIYF. The CDR3 bases are TGTGCCAGCTCACCAGGGACAGTCTCTGGAAACACCATATATTTT.

J is TRBJ2-2 and V is TRBV27; TRBD2 aligns across 12 bases. CDR3 size: 18 residues. Germline V lookup: CDR1 MNHEY, CDR2 SMNVEV (reference sequence). The trim removed 5 bases at V and 6 bases at J, leaving 13 bases unmatched. CDR3 sequence reads: CASSTIPRGLAGSGELFF. CDR3 nucleotide sequence: TGTGCCAGCAGTACTATCCCCAGGGGACTAGCGGGTTCCGGGGAGCTGTTTTTT.

The chain carries TRBV11-2 and TRBJ2-3; 7 nucleotides match TRBD2. V shed 3 bases, J shed 4 bases, and the junction held 7 bases outside the gene matches. This CDR3 spans 15 amino acids. From germline, CDR1 is SGHAT and CDR2 FQNNGV. The chain's CDR3 is CASSFKGGSPDTQYF. The CDR3 region has the DNA TGTGCCAGCAGCTTCAAGGGCGGGAGTCCAGATACGCAGTATTTT.

In its sample, this clone was seen a few times. This chain uses TRBV13 with TRBJ1-3; 8 nucleotides line up with TRBD1. The germline V gene has CDR1 PRHDT and CDR2 FYEKMQ (reference sequence). This CDR3 contains 17 residues. Trimming cost V 5 bases and J 4 bases; bases outside gene matches: 13. CDR3 protein: CASSVRGSGGPGNTIYF. CDR3 nucleotides: TGTGCCAGCAGCGTCAGAGGTTCAGGGGGCCCAGGAAACACCATATATTTT.

About this clone: The junction departs from the called germline gene at one end, perhaps through a read error. The chain couples TRBV11-2 to TRBJ2-7; D unclear. The CDR3 has 17 residues. Germline assignment: CDR1 SGHAT and CDR2 FQNNGV. This CDR3 is CASSLDSTRHRRIGIYF. CDR3 in DNA: TGTGCCAGCAGCTTAGATTCGACCCGACATCGCAGAATTGGAATATATTTC.